This T cell receptor beta chain comes out of a study of T cell repertoires in cytomegalovirus infection. Looking at the study overall: The authors relied on CMV epitopes, both recently identified HLA-C-restricted and well-studied HLA-B-restricted. From public TCR beta signatures came an indication of both CMV infection and matching HLA type.

Germline V gene sequence: CDR1 LNHDA, CDR2 SQIVND (reference sequence). Trimming removed 3 bases from V and 1 base from J, with 6 bases in between. This CDR3 is built from 13 residues. TCRdb fed the reads into MiXCR, producing one record per CDR3 protein. Here the sample spans about 310,000 distinct CDR3 sequences, around a quarter being singletons. This clonotype showed up many times. Its target is unknown. General study results and limits: Carriage of CMV together with the relevant HLA was identifiable through cumulative public TCR beta family frequency. The ex vivo response showed dominance by HLA-C-restricted CMV-specific TCR beta clonotypes.

This sequence joins TRBV19 and TRBJ2-5; D remains ambiguous. The receptor's source is a human donor in good health (CMV status not recorded). Some clones in this sample may be carry-over from other donors' samples. The starting material was cultured PBMCs, obtained from culture after CMV antigen stimulation. CDR3 in amino acids: CASSIWGQETQYF. Written as DNA, the CDR3 is TGTGCCAGTAGTATCTGGGGCCAAGAGACCCAGTACTTC.